This is a list of T cell receptor beta chains from one sample in a study of cytomegalovirus exposure and HLA in healthy donors. Libraries were prepared by immunoSEQ multiplex PCR; TCRdb keeps only in-frame clonotypes and omits some of them. Of roughly 100,000 clones listed, roughly 78% are singletons. The sequencing sample was made of PBMCs. These receptor sequences come from a woman aged 60 to 75 in good health and CMV-seronegative. CDR3s include the opening cysteine and the closing phenylalanine or tryptophan. D genes are given only for firm matches. Size is omitted from some rows. Given values are once, few, many or a class for expanded clones.

few	-	TRBV6-1	TRBJ2-7	TGTGCCAGCATCGGAGGGGTGCTGGACGAGCAGTACTTC	CASIGGVLDEQYF
-	TRBD1	TRBV7-8	TRBJ1-5	TGTGCCAGCAGCTACAGGGGGCTTAATCAGCCCCAGCATTTT	CASSYRGLNQPQHF
-	TRBD1	TRBV5-1	TRBJ2-2	TGCGCCAGCAGCTTAGGGGGACAGGGGACCGGGGAGCTGTTTTTT	CASSLGGQGTGELFF
-	-	TRBV2	TRBJ1-1	TGTGCCCGCGGCCGGGCAGGGATGAACACTGAAGCTTTCTTT	CARGRAGMNTEAFF
-	TRBD1	TRBV19	TRBJ2-2	TGTGCCAGTAGTATCCCCCGACAGGGTAGCGGGGAGCTGTTTTTT	CASSIPRQGSGELFF
-	TRBD2	TRBV27	TRBJ2-1	TGTGCCAGCAGTCCCGGGACTAGCGGAAGTTCCTACAATGAGCAGTTCTTC	CASSPGTSGSSYNEQFF
-	TRBD1	TRBV5-4	TRBJ2-7	TGTGCCAGCAGCCCGCGCGGGGGACAGGGACGACTCTACGAGCAGTACTTC	CASSPRGGQGRLYEQYF
-	-	TRBV25-1	TRBJ2-2	TGTGCCAGCAGTGAATATCAGGGGCCGAACACCGGGGAGCTGTTTTTT	CASSEYQGPNTGELFF
-	-	TRBV6-5	TRBJ1-4	TGTGCCAGCAGTTACTCGTCGGGTCAGGGTCGGGAAAAACTGTTTTTT	CASSYSSGQGREKLFF
-	-	TRBV10-3	TRBJ1-5	TGTGCCATCAGTGAAAGGACGGGGCAGCCCCAGCATTTT	CAISERTGQPQHF
-	-	TRBV6-5	TRBJ2-1	TGTGCCAGCAGCACCAGTGGCGGCAATGAGCAGTTCTTC	CASSTSGGNEQFF
once	-	TRBV6-1	TRBJ2-3	TGTGCCAGCTTGGCGGGGAGCACAGATACGCAGTATTTT	CASLAGSTDTQYF
-	TRBD2	TRBV9	TRBJ2-5	TGTGCCAGCAGCGGGGGACTAGGCGGTGAGACCCAGTACTTC	CASSGGLGGETQYF
-	-	TRBV27	TRBJ1-1	TGTGCCAGCAGCCGAGGGACTTTCAACACTGAAGCTTTCTTT	CASSRGTFNTEAFF
-	-	TRBV27	TRBJ1-1	TGTGCCAGCAGCCCCCGGGGGAACACTGAAGCTTTCTTT	CASSPRGNTEAFF
-	-	TRBV7-9	TRBJ1-1	TGTGCCAGCAGCCAGAGTGGGGGGGCGAACACTGAAGCTTTCTTT	CASSQSGGANTEAFF
-	TRBD1	TRBV28	TRBJ2-1	TGTGCCAGCAGTAACAGGGGGCTGTCTTACAATGAGCAGTTCTTC	CASSNRGLSYNEQFF
-	-	TRBV7-8	TRBJ1-1	TGTGCCAGCAGCTTTGGTGGCGGGAACACTGAAGCTTTCTTT	CASSFGGGNTEAFF
-	-	TRBV7-9	TRBJ2-7	TGTGCCAGCAGCTTAGGAGCAGGGTGGGAGCAGTACTTC	CASSLGAGWEQYF
-	-	TRBV4-3	TRBJ2-3	TGCGCCAGCAGCCAAGGCGCTTCCACTAGCACAGATACGCAGTATTTT	CASSQGASTSTDTQYF
-	-	TRBV5-1	TRBJ1-3	TGCGCCAGCAGCCTTGAGTGGAGATCTGGAAACACCATATATTTT	CASSLEWRSGNTIYF
-	TRBD1	TRBV9	TRBJ2-7	TGTGCCAGCAGCGCAAGACCGGGACAGGCCCCCTACGAGCAGTACTTC	CASSARPGQAPYEQYF
-	-	TRBV18	TRBJ1-1	TGTGCCAGCTCACCAGGGGCCATGAACACTGAAGCTTTCTTT	CASSPGAMNTEAFF
-	TRBD1	TRBV19	TRBJ2-5	TGTGCCAGTAGTATCCAAAGGGGGCGGCAAGAGACCCAGTACTTC	CASSIQRGRQETQYF
-	-	TRBV6-1	TRBJ2-3	TGTGCCAGCAGAACGGGACTCAGGGATACGCAGTATTTT	CASRTGLRDTQYF
-	-	TRBV5-6	TRBJ1-2	TGTGCCAGCAGCTTGGAGACACCGACTGGCTACACCTTC	CASSLETPTGYTF
-	-	TRBV13	TRBJ1-2	TGTGCCAGCAGCTTGCAAGGGAGCCCTAACTATGGCTACACCTTC	CASSLQGSPNYGYTF
-	TRBD1	TRBV5-6	TRBJ2-2	TGTGCCAGCAGCCTCGGGACAGGGCGGGCCGGGGAGCTGTTTTTT	CASSLGTGRAGELFF
-	-	TRBV5-1	TRBJ1-1	TGCGCCAGCAGCTTGGCTACAGGCAACACTGAAGCTTTCTTT	CASSLATGNTEAFF
-	TRBD2	TRBV5-6	TRBJ2-3	TGTGCCAGCAGCTTGGGTACTAGCGGGGGGAACACAGATACGCAGTATTTT	CASSLGTSGGNTDTQYF
-	TRBD1	TRBV11-2	TRBJ1-1	TGTGCCAGCAGCTTTGACAGGGGGGGTGAAGCTTTCTTT	CASSFDRGGEAFF
-	TRBD2	TRBV7-9	TRBJ2-3	TGTGCCAGCAGCTTATCTAGCGGGATCACAGATACACAGTATTTT	CASSLSSGITDTQYF
few	-	TRBV5-6	TRBJ1-2	TGTGCCAGCAGCTTGGATGAGGGAATAAACTATGGCTACACCTTC	CASSLDEGINYGYTF
-	-	TRBV28	TRBJ1-1	TGTGCCAGCAGTCAAGTAGGGAGGACTGAAGCTTTCTTT	CASSQVGRTEAFF
-	-	TRBV19	TRBJ2-7	TGTGCCAGTAGTATCGGGACACTAAATCTCGGCGAGCAGTACTTC	CASSIGTLNLGEQYF
-	-	TRBV7-9	TRBJ2-5	TGTGCCAGCAGCATATCGTCGGAGACCCAGTACTTC	CASSISSETQYF
-	TRBD1	TRBV6-5	TRBJ2-2	TGTGCCAGCAGCACGGGACAGGCAGGGGAGCTGTTTTTT	CASSTGQAGELFF
-	TRBD2	TRBV2	TRBJ2-2	TGTGCCAGCAGTGATTGGCTAGCGGCGAACACCGGGGAGCTGTTTTTT	CASSDWLAANTGELFF
once	-	TRBV6-5	TRBJ2-7	TGTGCCAGCACCCTCGAGAACGAGCAGTACTTC	CASTLENEQYF
-	TRBD1	TRBV18	TRBJ1-2	TGTGCCAGCTCACCACCTGGGACAGGGAGCCCCCATGGCTACACCTTC	CASSPPGTGSPHGYTF
-	TRBD1	TRBV18	TRBJ1-3	TGTGCCAGCTCACCATCGGGACAGGTCCCCGGAAACACCATATATTTT	CASSPSGQVPGNTIYF
-	TRBD1	TRBV6-1	TRBJ2-7	TGTGCCAGCATGGACAGGATTTATTCCTACGAGCAGTACTTC	CASMDRIYSYEQYF
few	TRBD2	TRBV10-3	TRBJ2-1	TGTGCCATCAGTGAGGGGCTAGCGGGGATCAATGAGCAGTTCTTC	CAISEGLAGINEQFF
-	-	TRBV25-1	TRBJ2-1	TGTGCCAGCAGTGAATGGGGGGACAGTCCCTACAATGAGCAGTTCTTC	CASSEWGDSPYNEQFF
-	TRBD1	TRBV6-6	TRBJ2-2	TGTGCCAGCAGCTACGGGACAGGGGCCACCGGGGAGCTGTTTTTT	CASSYGTGATGELFF
-	-	TRBV27	TRBJ1-1	TGTGCCAGCAGTTTCGGACAGAACACTGAAGCTTTCTTT	CASSFGQNTEAFF